This passage covers 20 T cell receptor beta chains from one sample sequenced in a study of blood T cell repertoires in COVID-19 (dated by TCRdb to about 2020). Libraries were prepared through the immunoSEQ multiplex PCR assay. Held by TCRdb, this immuneACCESS table contains in-frame sequences only and omits some clones. Under half of the omission traces to an unresolved V gene where checked; the cause of the rest is unknown. Within this sample are about 170,000 clones, with roughly 70% of them counted one time only. 3% of the sample rests with the top ten. Material for sequencing was peripheral blood. These TCRs come from an elderly woman with acute or convalescent COVID-19.

The V call is TRBV19, the J call TRBJ1-2; the D is unclear. This CDR3 has 13 amino acids. Trimming cost V 3 bases and J 6 bases, with 11 bases left between them. The V gene's germline CDR1 is LNHDA and CDR2 SQIVND (reference sequence). The CDR3 bases are TGTGCCAGTAGTATCGAGGGTAAGGATGGCTACACCTTC. Translated: CASSIEGKDGYTF.

This clone was seen a few times. The rearrangement links TRBV15 to TRBJ2-7, with D hard to call. The germline V and J ends were trimmed by 0 bases and 3 bases, with 21 bases remaining between them. CDR3 length equals 18 residues. Germline V gene data show CDR1 as LNHNV and CDR2 as YYDKDF (reference sequence). DNA of the CDR3: TGTGCCACCAGCAGAGATTACCCTGTCCTTGGTAGCCTCTACGAGCAGTACTTC. It translates to CATSRDYPVLGSLYEQYF.

This clone was recorded at least ten times. The chain uses TRBV6-2 or TRBV6-3 and TRBJ2-7, with D tentatively TRBD1 (6 bases). The CDR3 spans 16 residues. V lost 6 bases and J lost 3, with 21 bases in between. CDR1 is MNHEY and CDR2 is SVGEGT in the germline V gene. CDR3 region: CASSRQVGERVYEQYF. The CDR3 DNA sequence: TGTGCCAGCAGCCGACAGGTTGGCGAACGAGTCTACGAGCAGTACTTC.

The chain joins TRBV5-3 to TRBJ1-5; D gene unclear. TRBV5-3 falls under the ORF class, with uncertain function. The CDR3 is 15 residues long. Deletions cut 3 bases from V and 3 bases from J, with 13 bases between. This chain's CDR3 is CARSWPDSINQPQHF. CDR3 coding DNA: TGTGCCAGAAGCTGGCCTGACTCAATCAATCAGCCCCAGCATTTT.

This sequence joins TRBV5-8 and TRBJ2-3; 10 bases align to TRBD1. J lost 6 bases, V lost 0 bases, and 1 base had no gene match. The germline V gene has CDR1 SGHTS and CDR2 YDEGEE. The CDR3 spans 14 residues. CDR3 nucleotide sequence: TGTGCCAGCAGCTTGGAGGGACAGGGGGATACGCAGTATTTT. Protein sequence: CASSLEGQGDTQYF.

This clone came up many times. The genes are TRBV15 and TRBJ2-2, with D perhaps matching TRBD1 (6 bases). The CDR3 spans 14 residues. Germline V gene data show CDR1 as LNHNV and CDR2 as YYDKDF (reference sequence). V was cut by 5 bases and J by 2 bases, with 9 bases left in between. The chain's CDR3 is CATSLDSNTGELFF. The CDR3 nucleotides read TGTGCCACCAGCCTGGACAGTAACACCGGGGAGCTGTTTTTT. The variable domain in full, with the rest retrieved from reference TRBV15 and TRBJ2-2, is DAMVIQNPRYQVTQFGKPVTLSCSQTLNHNVMYWYQQKSSQAPKLLFHYYDKDFNNEADTPDNFQSRRPNTSFCFLDIRSPGLGDTAMYLCATSLDSNTGELFFGEGSRLTVL.

This clone has ten or more counts. The rearrangement links TRBV6-5 to TRBJ2-3, with 7 bases fitting TRBD1. V lost 8 bases, J lost 2 bases, and 7 bases stayed unmatched. The germline CDR1 and CDR2 sequences are MNHEY and SVGAGI. This CDR3 is built from 14 residues. The CDR3 nucleotides are TGTGCCAGCGGTAACAGGGGAGACACAGATACGCAGTATTTT. This codes for CASGNRGDTDTQYF.

This chain connects TRBV7-2 to TRBJ2-5, with D possibly being TRBD1 (8 bases). Between the trimmed V and J ends, which lost 3 bases and 4 bases, there was a span of 15 bases. The CDR3 is 15 amino acids. CDR1 and CDR2 from the germline V gene are SGHTA and FQGNSA. The CDR3 loop is CASSFAQGGRETQYF. CDR3 in DNA: TGTGCCAGCAGCTTTGCACAGGGGGGGAGAGAGACCCAGTACTTC. Combining the CDR3 with reference TRBV7-2 and TRBJ2-5 gives the whole variable domain GAGVSQSPSNKVTEKGKDVELRCDPISGHTALYWYRQSLGQGLEFLIYFQGNSAPDKSGLPSDRFSAERTGGSVSTLTIQRTQQEDSAVYLCASSFAQGGRETQYFGPGTRLLVL.

This clone was found once. This rearrangement joins TRBV7-9 to TRBJ2-1, with 9 bases fitting TRBD2. V was pared by 0 bases and J by 7 bases, with 4 bases of the junction left unmatched. From germline, CDR1 is SEHNR and CDR2 FQNEAQ (reference sequence). There are 15 residues in the CDR3. Here the CDR3 reads CASSLAGTSLNEQFF. The CDR3 region has the DNA TGTGCCAGCAGCTTAGCGGGGACTAGCCTAAATGAGCAGTTCTTC. The variable domain in full, completed from reference TRBV7-9 and TRBJ2-1, reads DTGVSQNPRHKITKRGQNVTFRCDPISEHNRLYWYRQTLGQGPEFLTYFQNEAQLEKSRLLSDRFSAERPKGSFSTLEIQRTEQGDSAMYLCASSLAGTSLNEQFFGPGTRLTVL.

This clone was seen a single time. The V call is TRBV5-4, the J call TRBJ1-1, with D unresolved. The CDR3 has 14 residues. V was cut by 0 bases and J by 4 bases, with 10 bases left in between. Germline V gene sequence: CDR1 SGHNT, CDR2 YYREEE (reference sequence). The CDR3 reads CASSLAGSATEAFF. CDR3 bases: TGTGCCAGCAGCTTGGCGGGGTCTGCCACTGAAGCTTTCTTT.

The rearrangement joins TRBV28 to TRBJ2-5, with TRBD2 as a possible D gene (6 bases). Looked up from germline, CDR1 is MDHEN and CDR2 is SYDVKM. The CDR3 totals 15 residues. The V end lost 3 bases, the J end lost 1 base, and 12 bases lay between the germline ends. CDR3 residues: CASSFQQGGQETQYF. Written as DNA, the CDR3 is TGTGCCAGCAGTTTTCAGCAGGGAGGCCAAGAGACCCAGTACTTC.

The rearrangement uses TRBV6-2 or TRBV6-3 and TRBJ1-5; a weak D match, TRBD1 (6 bases). CDR1 is MNHEY, CDR2 SVGEGT, per germline. The CDR3 loop spans 15 amino acids. V lost 0 bases and J lost 5, with 11 bases in between. As DNA, the CDR3 is TGTGCCAGCAGTTACTCGAGGGGGACCCATCAGCCCCAGCATTTT. Translated: CASSYSRGTHQPQHF.

In its sample, this clone was seen a few times. The CDR3 sequence: CASTPGQNYGYTF. For the CDR3, the DNA is TGTGCCAGTACGCCGGGACAGAACTATGGCTACACCTTC. V is TRBV19 and J is TRBJ1-2; TRBD1 aligns across 7 bases. CDR1 and CDR2 from the germline V gene are LNHDA and SQIVND (reference sequence). This CDR3 is 13 amino acids long. With V trimmed by 7 bases and J by 2 bases, 4 bases remained unmatched. The full variable domain, completed using reference TRBV19 and TRBJ1-2, is DGGITQSPKYLFRKEGQNVTLSCEQNLNHDAMYWYRQDPGQGLRLIYYSQIVNDFQKGDIAEGYSVSREKKESFPLTVTSAQKNPTAFYLCASTPGQNYGYTFGSGTRLTVV.

The V and J genes are TRBV7-9 and TRBJ1-5; 8 bases align to TRBD1. V dropped 4 bases and J dropped 0; count of bases not matched to a gene: 8. The CDR3 extends over 17 amino acids. Germline V lookup: CDR1 SEHNR, CDR2 FQNEAQ (reference sequence). In nucleotides, the CDR3 is TGTGCCAGCAGCTCTACCCGGACAGGGCTTAGCAATCAGCCCCAGCATTTT. This codes for CASSSTRTGLSNQPQHF.

The V call is TRBV5-1, the J call TRBJ2-1; 7 nucleotides match TRBD2. Looked up from germline, CDR1 is SGHRS and CDR2 is YFSETQ. This CDR3 comprises 14 residues. V lost 4 bases and J lost 2; bases outside the gene matches: 3. CDR3 in amino acids: CASSKAGTYNEQFF. For the CDR3, the DNA is TGCGCCAGCAGCAAAGCGGGAACCTACAATGAGCAGTTCTTC. Looking up the rest from reference TRBV5-1 and TRBJ2-1 gives the full variable domain: KAGVTQTPRYLIKTRGQQVTLSCSPISGHRSVSWYQQTPGQGLQFLFEYFSETQRNKGNFPGRFSGRQFSNSRSEMNVSTLELGDSALYLCASSKAGTYNEQFFGPGTRLTVL.

The rearrangement joins TRBV7-9 to TRBJ2-1; a weak D match, TRBD1 (5 bases). The germline V gene has CDR1 SEHNR and CDR2 FQNEAQ (reference sequence). With 2 bases removed from V and 5 bases from J, the gap between germline ends came to 16 bases. This CDR3 contains 16 residues. CDR3 DNA sequence: TGTGCCAGCAGCTTATTTTGGCAGGGATTAGACAATGAGCAGTTCTTC. Its translation is CASSLFWQGLDNEQFF.

This clone was seen more than once but under ten times. The chain combines TRBV19 with TRBJ1-2, with 9 bases fitting TRBD1. J gave up 4 bases and V 7 bases, and 4 bases lay outside the gene matches. Germline values: CDR1 LNHDA, CDR2 SQIVND (reference sequence). There are 13 residues in the CDR3. The CDR3 DNA is TGTGCCAGTAAACAGACAGGGGGCTATGGCTACACCTTC. This codes for CASKQTGGYGYTF.

The chain employs TRBV2 and TRBJ1-4; 8 nucleotides agree with TRBD1. The ends lost 3 bases at V and 8 bases at J; junction bases unmatched: 8. CDR1 and CDR2 from the germline V gene are SNHLY and FYNNEI. The CDR3 totals 15 residues. The CDR3 region has the DNA TGTGCCAGCAGTGAGATGACAGGGGAGTTGGAAAAACTGTTTTTT. Residues: CASSEMTGELEKLFF. Filled out from reference TRBV2 and TRBJ1-4, the complete variable domain reads EPEVTQTPSHQVTQMGQEVILRCVPISNHLYFYWYRQILGQKVEFLVSFYNNEISEKSEIFDDQFSVERPDGSNFTLKIRSTKLEDSAMYFCASSEMTGELEKLFFGSGTQLSVL.

This clone appeared once. V is TRBV3-1 (or the pseudogene TRBV3-2) and J is TRBJ1-3, with unresolved D. Germline V CDR1 and CDR2: LGHDT, YNNKEL (reference sequence). Deletions cut 2 bases from V and 3 bases from J, with 14 bases between. The CDR3 has 16 residues. The CDR3 DNA is TGTGCCAGCAGCCAATCCTGGGAGTTGAGTGGAAACACCATATATTTT. The encoded protein is CASSQSWELSGNTIYF.

The genes are TRBV10-1 and TRBJ2-4; the match to TRBD2 covers 8 bases. CDR1 WNHNN and CDR2 SYGVQD come from the germline V gene (reference sequence). Trimming took 6 bases from V and 0 from J; bases not matched to a gene: 7. This CDR3 region has 16 residues. The CDR3 spells CASSPGGGSAKNIQYF. CDR3 DNA sequence: TGCGCCAGCAGCCCCGGGGGGGGCTCAGCCAAAAACATTCAGTACTTC.